Shown below are 31 T cell receptor beta chains from a single sample sequenced in a study of T cells after yellow fever vaccination. TCRdb ran MiXCR on the 5' RACE reads and lists one entry per CDR3 protein. The sample includes around 500,000 distinct CDR3 sequences, just over 20% seen only once; the top ten take 15% to 20%. Sequencing was performed on PBMCs, taken approximately 20 days after the first yellow fever vaccination. These receptors originate from a man younger than 30 who received the YFV17D yellow fever vaccine.

The chain has TRBV28 and TRBJ1-4, with D possibly TRBD1 on 5 matching bases. This CDR3 region has 12 residues. V was trimmed by 5 bases and J by 8 bases, leaving 9 bases between them. The germline V gene has CDR1 MDHEN and CDR2 SYDVKM. CDR3: CASSGNREKLFF. The CDR3 DNA reads TGTGCCAGCAGTGGTAACAGGGAAAAACTGTTTTTT.

The chain uses TRBV18 and TRBJ2-7; 11 nucleotides line up with TRBD1. With V trimmed by 5 bases and J by 6 bases, 6 bases remained unmatched. The CDR3 runs to 14 residues. From germline, CDR1 is KGHSH and CDR2 LQKENI. CDR3 sequence reads: CASSRGTGGGEQYV. CDR3 coding DNA: TGTGCCAGCTCAAGAGGGACAGGGGGAGGCGAGCAGTACGTC.

Regarding this clonotype: The CDR3 does not end in the conserved phenylalanine or tryptophan, so this is likely a read error. The chain links TRBV5-8 to TRBJ2-3; D not resolved. Trimming removed 7 bases from V and 0 bases from J, with 21 bases in between. Germline V gene sequence: CDR1 SGHTS, CDR2 YDEGEE. The CDR3 is 17 residues long. The CDR3 loop is CASCEDRVFESTDTQYS. The CDR3 nucleotides are TGTGCCAGCTGCGAGGACCGGGTTTTCGAGAGCACAGATACGCAGTATTCT.

The rearrangement uses TRBV18 and TRBJ2-2; 10 nucleotides agree with TRBD2. The CDR3 loop spans 17 amino acids. Losses at the gene ends were 2 bases for V and 6 bases for J; bases not matched to a gene: 9. Germline CDR1 reads KGHSH; CDR2 reads LQKENI. CDR3: CASSPRGPGLASGELFF. The CDR3 DNA sequence: TGTGCCAGCTCACCAAGGGGACCGGGACTAGCGTCCGGGGAGCTGTTTTTT.

This chain uses TRBV6-1 with TRBJ2-1; TRBD1 is a possible D gene (6 bases). Germline-derived CDR1 and CDR2 are MNHNS and SASEGT. Trimming removed 6 bases from V and 10 bases from J, with 16 bases in between. The CDR3 spans 13 residues. The CDR3 loop reads CASRRTDLSEQFF. In DNA form, the CDR3 reads TGTGCCAGCAGACGGACAGATCTTAGCGAGCAGTTCTTC.

This clonotype was seen more than once but under ten times. The J gene is TRBJ2-1, the V gene TRBV5-4, with TRBD1 as a possible D gene (5 bases). There are 12 residues in the CDR3. Deletions cut 5 bases from V and 6 bases from J, with 9 bases between. Germline CDR1 is SGHNT and CDR2 is YYREEE (reference sequence). The CDR3 here is CASSSGFNEQFF. For the CDR3, the DNA is TGTGCCAGCAGTTCAGGGTTCAATGAGCAGTTCTTC.

Here the CDR3 DNA reads TGTGCCAGCACCTCGGGGGGGACCGCCTACGAGCAGTACTTC. The encoded protein is CASTSGGTAYEQYF. V and J are TRBV6-5 and TRBJ2-7, with 8 bases lining up with TRBD2. V dropped 7 bases and J dropped 2; count of bases not matched to a gene: 7. This CDR3 spans 14 amino acids. Germline V CDR1 and CDR2: MNHEY, SVGAGI.

This chain uses TRBV9 with TRBJ2-5; either TRBD1 or TRBD2 may supply D (5 bases each). This CDR3 has 16 residues. Trimming took off 1 base at V and 5 bases at J, with 18 bases between the two ends. Germline V gene sequence: CDR1 SGDLS, CDR2 YYNGEE. The chain's CDR3 is CASSVRSTTRGETQYF. The DNA of the CDR3 is TGTGCCAGCAGCGTAAGGTCGACTACGAGGGGCGAGACCCAGTACTTC.

V gene TRBV18 combines with J gene TRBJ2-3, with 9 bases fitting TRBD1. Germline-derived CDR1 and CDR2 are KGHSH and LQKENI. V shed 6 bases, J shed 3 bases, and the junction held 7 bases outside the gene matches. This CDR3 has 15 amino acids. The CDR3 bases are TGTGCCAGCTCCCGCAATGGACAGGGGACAGATACGCAGTATTTT. The encoded protein is CASSRNGQGTDTQYF.

The chain uses TRBV20-1 and TRBJ2-5; possibly TRBD1 or TRBD2 for D (5 bases each). Germline V CDR1 and CDR2: DFQATT, SNEGSKA (reference sequence). The CDR3 covers 12 residues. The V end was cut by 1 base, the J end by 4 bases, with 7 bases between. CDR3: CSARGGSETQYF. CDR3 nucleotide sequence: TGCAGTGCTAGAGGGGGGTCAGAGACCCAGTACTTC.

V is TRBV20-1 and J is TRBJ2-3; 10 nucleotides line up with TRBD2. V shed 7 bases and J 1 base; nucleotides not matched to a gene: 5. CDR3 size: 14 residues. Per the germline V gene, CDR1 is DFQATT and CDR2 is SNEGSKA (reference sequence). The CDR3 reads CSGSGGAGTDTQYF. In nucleotides, the CDR3 is TGCAGTGGAAGCGGGGGGGCTGGCACAGATACGCAGTATTTT.

The CDR3 is CASSLAWVTNEQFF. The CDR3 region has the DNA TGTGCCAGCAGCTTAGCGTGGGTTACCAATGAGCAGTTCTTC. The chain is built from TRBV7-2 and TRBJ2-1; D remains ambiguous. V was trimmed by 0 bases and J by 6 bases, leaving 9 bases between them. Germline CDR1 and CDR2: SGHTA and FQGNSA. This CDR3 has 14 residues.

The chain carries TRBV20-1 and TRBJ2-1; 7 nucleotides agree with TRBD1. With V trimmed by 5 bases and J by 0 bases, 10 bases remained unmatched. The germline CDR1 and CDR2 sequences are DFQATT and SNEGSKA (reference sequence). The CDR3 totals 16 residues. CDR3 nucleotides: TGCAGTGCTCCACACAGGGGCCCCAGCTCCTACAATGAGCAGTTCTTC. Its protein product is CSAPHRGPSSYNEQFF.

This clonotype was found many times. The J gene is TRBJ2-1, the V gene TRBV12-3 or TRBV12-4, with D possibly matching TRBD2 (7 bases). This CDR3 is built from 12 residues. Trimming removed 3 bases at V and 9 bases at J, with 9 bases between. The CDR3 nucleotides read TGTGCCAGCAGTTTCGGGGGGCCTGAGCAGTTCTTC. This sequence encodes CASSFGGPEQFF.

V and J are TRBV6-1 and TRBJ2-1; D not resolved. The CDR3 runs to 14 residues. CDR1 MNHNS and CDR2 SASEGT come from the germline V gene. V dropped 3 bases and J dropped 4 bases, with 10 bases sitting between them. This CDR3 reads CASSDGTEYNEQFF. The CDR3 DNA sequence: TGTGCCAGCAGTGATGGAACTGAGTACAATGAGCAGTTCTTC.

The J gene is TRBJ2-3, the V gene TRBV3-1; 9 bases line up with TRBD2. Germline CDR1 is LGHDT and CDR2 is YNNKEL (reference sequence). V lost 4 bases to trimming and J lost 5 bases; unmatched junction nucleotides: 13. CDR3 size: 17 residues. The CDR3, as DNA: TGTGCCAGCAGCCCCCGGCCTAGCGGGGCCGGGGGAGATACGCAGTATTTT. As protein: CASSPRPSGAGGDTQYF.

The chain employs TRBV27 and TRBJ2-2; possibly TRBD2 for D (6 bases). Trimming left V 5 bases short and J 0 bases short, with 13 bases between. This CDR3 region has 16 residues. The V gene's germline CDR1 is MNHEY and CDR2 SMNVEV (reference sequence). Here the CDR3 DNA reads TGTGCCAGCAGTACAGTCCCGGGGGCGAACACCGGGGAGCTGTTTTTT. It is translated as CASSTVPGANTGELFF.

This clonotype was seen more than once but under ten times. The chain has TRBV12-3 or TRBV12-4 and TRBJ2-3; a possible D gene is TRBD2 (5 bases). CDR3 size: 13 residues. V shed 4 bases and J shed 4 bases, with 9 bases lying between them. The CDR3 loop reads CASSSEDADTQYF. Written as DNA, the CDR3 is TGTGCCAGCAGTTCGGAGGACGCAGATACGCAGTATTTT.

This clonotype was seen only a few times. The chain couples TRBV7-9 to TRBJ2-3; TRBD1 matches 9 bases. Germline CDR1 is SEHNR and CDR2 is FQNEAQ (reference sequence). There are 16 residues in the CDR3. Germline trimming cut 5 bases from V and 1 base from J; bases unmatched to any gene: 7. The DNA of the CDR3 is TGTGCCAGCAGCCCGGACAGGGGCATAGGCACAGATACGCAGTATTTT. Amino acid sequence: CASSPDRGIGTDTQYF.

A few counts support this clonotype. The CDR3 spells CASSPVVGYTF. The CDR3 DNA reads TGTGCCAGCAGTCCCGTTGTCGGCTACACCTTC. The chain combines TRBV12-3 or TRBV12-4 with TRBJ1-2; D remains ambiguous. There are 11 residues in the CDR3. Trimming took 5 bases from V and 8 from J, leaving 9 bases between them.

The chain employs TRBV13 and TRBJ1-2; the D is unclear. CDR3 length: 14 amino acids. Trimming shortened V by 4 bases and J by 6 bases, and 15 bases separated the two germline ends. CDR1 is PRHDT, CDR2 FYEKMQ, per germline (reference sequence). The CDR3 sequence is CASSSSAIGDGYTF. CDR3 nucleotides: TGTGCCAGCAGCTCTTCCGCTATTGGGGATGGCTACACCTTC.

This clonotype has just a few counts. This chain links TRBV20-1 with TRBJ2-1; TRBD2 might be the D (6 bases). Germline CDR1 reads DFQATT; CDR2 reads SNEGSKA (reference sequence). The CDR3 loop spans 13 amino acids. The V end was cut by 5 bases, the J end by 10 bases, with 18 bases between. CDR3 in DNA: TGCAGTGCTTCCGGGACTCCTACGCAGGAGCAGTTCTTC. Protein: CSASGTPTQEQFF.

The genes are TRBV10-3 and TRBJ1-2, with 12 bases that match TRBD1. Germline CDR1 ENHRY, CDR2 SYGVKD. The CDR3 extends over 15 amino acids. The V gene end was trimmed by 0 bases and the J gene end by 8 bases; junction bases not matched to a gene: 4. The CDR3 DNA follows: TGTGCCATCAGTGAGTCGGGACAGGGGGCGCGCGGCTACACCTTC. Translated: CAISESGQGARGYTF.

V and J are TRBV2 and TRBJ1-1; D uncertain. Germline V lookup: CDR1 SNHLY, CDR2 FYNNEI. There are 14 residues in the CDR3. Trimming removed 11 bases at V and 5 bases at J, with 21 bases between. This CDR3 reads CALEVTQVGTEAFF. The CDR3, as DNA: TGTGCCTTAGAGGTTACGCAGGTTGGAACTGAAGCTTTCTTT.

This clonotype was detected a few times. The chain is built from TRBV6-5 and TRBJ1-5, with 7 bases fitting TRBD1. The trim removed 6 bases at V and 7 bases at J, leaving 9 bases unmatched. Looked up from germline, CDR1 is MNHEY and CDR2 is SVGAGI. CDR3 length equals 14 residues. CDR3 amino acids: CASRYRVQGQPQHF. The CDR3 coding sequence is TGTGCCAGCAGATACAGGGTACAGGGGCAGCCCCAGCATTTT.

The chain employs TRBV6-1 and TRBJ2-3; TRBD2 matches at 9 bases. The junction had 12 bases not matched to a gene; V was cut back by 4 bases and J by 4 bases. The germline V gene encodes CDR1 MNHNS and CDR2 SASEGT. This CDR3 has 17 residues. CDR3 DNA sequence: TGTGCCAGCAGTGTTGCTAGCGGGGTAATATCGGCAGATACGCAGTATTTT. Protein product: CASSVASGVISADTQYF.

Many counts were recorded for this clonotype. This chain joins TRBV27 and TRBJ1-2; 9 bases match TRBD1. This CDR3 has 15 residues. Germline values: CDR1 MNHEY, CDR2 SMNVEV (reference sequence). V lost 5 bases, J lost 5 bases, and 9 bases stayed unmatched. The CDR3 loop reads CASSLTPGQGYGYTF. For the CDR3, the DNA is TGTGCCAGCAGTCTAACCCCGGGACAGGGTTATGGCTACACCTTC.

This clonotype was seen only a few times. This rearrangement joins TRBV10-2 to TRBJ2-3; 10 positions agree with TRBD2. Looked up from germline, CDR1 is WSHSY and CDR2 is SAAADI. The CDR3 length is 13 residues. V was clipped by 10 bases and J by 3 bases; unmatched bases: 4. The CDR3 region has the DNA TGCGCCATCCAGCGGGGGGGGACAGATACGCAGTATTTT. Its protein product is CAIQRGGTDTQYF.

The chain combines TRBV18 with TRBJ2-4, with 14 bases aligning to TRBD2. The germline CDR1 and CDR2 sequences are KGHSH and LQKENI. The CDR3 has 18 amino acids. The junction had 8 bases not matched to a gene; V was cut back by 4 bases and J by 3 bases. The CDR3 DNA is TGTGCCAGCTCACTCCGACTAGCGGGGGGGACGGACAAAAACATTCAGTACTTC. Residues: CASSLRLAGGTDKNIQYF.

The genes are TRBV7-2 and TRBJ2-3, with D unresolved. Germline assignment: CDR1 SGHTA and CDR2 FQGNSA. The V end lost 1 base, the J end lost 4 bases, and 12 bases lay between the germline ends. The CDR3 contains 15 residues. CDR3 residues: CASSLVASHPDTQYF. The CDR3 region has the DNA TGTGCCAGCAGCTTAGTGGCGTCCCACCCAGATACGCAGTATTTT.

This sequence joins TRBV6-1 and TRBJ2-7, with D possibly matching TRBD1 (6 bases). V lost 5 bases and J 6 bases, leaving 20 bases between the germline ends. There are 15 residues in the CDR3. Germline V gives CDR1 MNHNS, CDR2 SASEGT. In DNA form, the CDR3 reads TGTGCCAGCAGTAAAAACAGGGATCCCCAACGCGAGCAGTACGTC. Protein sequence: CASSKNRDPQREQYV.